This paragraph reports one T cell receptor (beta chain). Its antigen is not identified. The source of the sample is a study of a mutant IDH1 vaccine in newly diagnosed glioma. Whole-study context: Initiation of the vaccine course occurred 4-6 weeks after radiotherapy alone, or alongside temozolomide cycles.

The CDR3 has 12 amino acids. In germline, CDR1 is ENHRY, CDR2 SYGVKD. Time point denoted: week 11, during vaccination. What each vaccine dose contained was 300 ug of mutant IDH1 20-mer peptide, accompanied by topical imiquimod. TCRdb's copy holds only in-frame clones and misses some; the assay was immunoSEQ multiplex PCR. The sample has roughly 60,000 clones, roughly four fifths seen once. The V gene is TRBV10-3, the J gene TRBJ1-1, with a possible D match to TRBD1 (5 bases). The sample consisted of PBMCs, taken from a glioma patient whose treatment included an IDH1 peptide vaccine. The receptor was derived from a man aged 25-45 years with glioma. CDR3 coding DNA: TGTGCGATACGGGGCCTGAACACTGAAGCTTTCTTT. It codes for CAIRGLNTEAFF.